This passage covers 3 T cell receptor beta chains from one sample sequenced in a study of siplizumab effects on memory and regulatory T cells. Here immunoSEQ multiplex PCR was the method, and the copy in TCRdb shows in-frame clones only, minus some. The table records around 87,000 clones, 80% to 90% of them present only once. The sample consisted of CD4+ T cells sorted from blood. Receptors originate from a human donor in good health.

A remark on this clone: Other nucleotide sequences in the sample specify the same CDR3. This chain links TRBV2 with TRBJ1-1; D possibly corresponds to TRBD1 (6 bases). The CDR3 has 13 amino acids. In germline, CDR1 is SNHLY, CDR2 FYNNEI. V gave up 6 bases and J gave up 0 bases, with 8 bases separating them. CDR3 sequence (DNA): TGTGCCAGCAGCGGACAGTTGAACACTGAAGCTTTCTTT. Residues: CASSGQLNTEAFF.

V gene TRBV11-2 combines with J gene TRBJ2-2; unclear D gene. The CDR3 extends over 13 amino acids. Germline loops: CDR1 SGHAT, CDR2 FQNNGV. V lost 5 bases to trimming and J lost 6 bases, with 10 bases between them. CDR3 in amino acids: CASSNPRPGELFF. The DNA for the CDR3 is TGTGCCAGCAGCAACCCACGGCCCGGGGAGCTGTTTTTT. The variable domain in full, with the rest retrieved from reference TRBV11-2 and TRBJ2-2, is EAGVAQSPRYKIIEKRQSVAFWCNPISGHATLYWYQQILGQGPKLLIQFQNNGVVDDSQLPKDRFSAERLKGVDSTLKIQPAKLEDSAVYLCASSNPRPGELFFGEGSRLTVL.

This rearrangement joins TRBV11-3 to TRBJ2-2, with D unclear. This CDR3 spans 15 amino acids. Germline-derived CDR1 and CDR2 are SGHNT and YENEEA. V was trimmed by 1 base and J by 6 bases, leaving 12 bases between them. CDR3 DNA: TGTGCCAGCAGCTTAGGTGGCGACTTGTCCGGGGAGCTGTTTTTT. Its translation is CASSLGGDLSGELFF.